These 20 T cell receptor beta chains came from one sample sequenced in a study of Graves' ophthalmopathy and Graves' hyperthyroidism. Amplification from RNA transcripts yielded the TCR beta CDR3 regions. The authors performed first-round RT-PCR with HTBI primers and then a second-round multiplex PCR. TCRdb redid the calling of the multiplex PCR reads with MiXCR, one entry per CDR3 protein. This repertoire shows around 590,000 distinct CDR3 sequences, about 40% found once; its top ten account for around 4%. Sequencing was performed on peripheral blood or thyroid tissue (not recorded which). Receptors originate from an adult man with Graves' hyperthyroidism.

In this sample, this clonotype turned up many times. J is TRBJ1-1 and V is TRBV18; D remains ambiguous. The CDR3 totals 13 residues. V lost 6 bases and J 1 base, leaving 9 bases between the germline ends. CDR1 KGHSH and CDR2 LQKENI come from the germline V gene. The CDR3 is CASSLNTNTEAFF. CDR3 in DNA: TGTGCCAGCTCCCTCAATACGAACACTGAAGCTTTCTTT.

This clonotype was seen at least ten times. The rearrangement uses TRBV7-6 and TRBJ1-1; D not certain. The germline gives CDR1 SGHVS, CDR2 FNYEAQ. The V and J ends lost 5 bases and 6 bases respectively, with 13 bases between them. The CDR3 is 13 amino acids. In DNA, the CDR3 is TGTGCCAGCAGCCCCACGTACCCCGCTGAAGCTTTCTTT. This encodes CASSPTYPAEAFF.

A word on this clonotype: A much larger clone is a single base away; this may be a read error. CDR3 sequence reads: CASSSGGRLQETQYF. In nucleotides, the CDR3 is TGTGCCAGCAGCTCCGGGGGAAGATTGCAAGAGACCCAGTACTTC. This chain connects TRBV9 to TRBJ2-5; a weak D match, TRBD2 (6 bases). The germline CDR1 and CDR2 sequences are SGDLS and YYNGEE. The CDR3 covers 15 residues. V lost 4 bases to trimming and J lost 2 bases, with 15 bases between them.

This clonotype was detected many times. A read error may produce the germline difference seen at one junction end. The gene calls are TRBV5-1 and TRBJ2-7; D ambiguous. Germline V gene lookup returns CDR1 SGHRS and CDR2 YFSETQ. CDR3 length: 14 amino acids. CDR3 sequence reads: CASSLVGGSYEQYF. The CDR3 coding sequence is TGTGCCAGCAGCTTAGTGGGCGGTTCCTACGAGCAGTACTTC.

The chain employs TRBV5-1 and TRBJ2-5, with a tentative D call TRBD2 (5 bases). Germline CDR1 SGHRS, CDR2 YFSETQ. The CDR3 is 12 amino acids. Trimming shortened V by 4 bases and J by 5 bases, and 9 bases separated the two germline ends. The CDR3 nucleotides are TGCGCCAGCAGCGCCGGAGGCGAGACCCAGTACTTC. Its protein is CASSAGGETQYF.

The rearrangement joins TRBV2 to TRBJ1-2, with 7 bases that match TRBD1. Germline trimming cut 6 bases from V and 3 bases from J; bases unmatched to any gene: 4. In germline, CDR1 is SNHLY, CDR2 FYNNEI. The CDR3 spans 13 residues. In nucleotides, the CDR3 is TGTGCCAGCAGGATAGACAGGGACTATGGCTACACCTTC. This sequence encodes CASRIDRDYGYTF.

This clonotype was seen only a few times. This chain joins TRBV5-5 and TRBJ2-7; possible D gene TRBD1, 6 bases. TRBJ2-1 explains the end of the DNA better; the J call may be wrong. Germline lookup yields CDR1 SGHKS and CDR2 YYEKEE (reference sequence). This CDR3 has 13 amino acids. The CDR3, as DNA: TGTGCCAGCAGCTTGGACAGGGTCAATGAGCAGTTCTTC. As protein: CASSLDRVNEQFF.

There are many counts of this clonotype. The rearrangement joins TRBV5-1 to TRBJ1-1; no reliable D call. CDR3 size: 12 residues. V was pared by 0 bases and J by 6 bases, with 6 bases between. Germline V lookup: CDR1 SGHRS, CDR2 YFSETQ. CDR3 coding DNA: TGCGCCAGCAGCTTGGGGTCGGCTGAAGCTTTCTTT. It specifies CASSLGSAEAFF.

This clonotype has a count of ten or more. The rearrangement uses TRBV7-8 and TRBJ1-5, with TRBD1 as a possible D gene (5 bases). In germline, CDR1 is SGHVS, CDR2 FQNEAQ. Trimming pared 4 bases from V and 5 bases from J, leaving 24 bases between. CDR3 length: 18 amino acids. The CDR3 coding sequence is TGTGCCAGCAGCTCAAAAAGGATCCGGGACTCAACCCATCAGCCCCAGCATTTT. This sequence encodes CASSSKRIRDSTHQPQHF.

This clonotype was found many times. J is TRBJ2-5 and V is TRBV5-1; no definite D call. V lost 4 bases, J lost 2 bases, and 12 bases lay in between. Germline V gene sequence: CDR1 SGHRS, CDR2 YFSETQ. The CDR3 is made up of 14 amino acids. The CDR3 coding sequence is TGCGCCAGCAGCCCAAGAGTCCTACAAGAGACCCAGTACTTC. Amino acid sequence: CASSPRVLQETQYF.

The sample holds many counts of this clonotype. The V gene is TRBV10-1, the J gene TRBJ1-5; the match to TRBD1 covers 8 bases. Trimming at V came to 4 bases and at J to 11 bases, leaving 7 bases not matched to a gene. CDR1 is WNHNN and CDR2 is SYGVQD in the germline V gene (reference sequence). This CDR3 is built from 13 residues. This chain's CDR3 is CASSGTGRRSQHF. As DNA, the CDR3 is TGCGCCAGCAGTGGGACAGGGAGGCGGTCCCAGCATTTT.

The chain couples TRBV9 to TRBJ2-3, with 8 bases lining up with TRBD2. Germline loops: CDR1 SGDLS, CDR2 YYNGEE. The J segment lost 2 bases and the V segment lost 0 bases, leaving 2 bases of the junction unmatched. The CDR3 sequence is 15 residues long. Here the CDR3 DNA reads TGTGCCAGCAGCGTAGTAGCGGGATCCACAGATACGCAGTATTTT. Translated, it gives CASSVVAGSTDTQYF.

As for this clonotype: This clone may be a read error of a much larger clone one base away. The chain uses TRBV25-1 and TRBJ2-7, with 8 bases identical to TRBD2. CDR3 length: 15 residues. Germline V gene sequence: CDR1 MGHDK, CDR2 SYGVNS. The CDR3 spells CASRSSGGPIYGQYF. The CDR3 bases are TGTGCCAGCAGGTCCAGCGGGGGACCAATCTACGGGCAGTACTTC.

This clonotype turned up a few times. The genes are TRBV30 and TRBJ1-2; D call uncertain. Looked up from germline, CDR1 is GTSNPN and CDR2 is SVGIG (reference sequence). This CDR3 region has 13 residues. V was cut by 2 bases and J by 1 base, with 8 bases left in between. The CDR3 sequence is CAWSNSLNYGYTF. The CDR3 nucleotides are TGTGCCTGGAGTAACAGCCTTAACTATGGCTACACCTTC.

To note about this clonotype: Sequence at one end of the junction differs from germline and may be a read error. This sequence joins TRBV20-1 and TRBJ2-5, with D possibly being TRBD1 (6 bases). The CDR3 contains 13 residues. Germline V gene lookup returns CDR1 DFQATT and CDR2 SNEGSKA (reference sequence). The CDR3 loop is CAWRPQGRETQYF. The CDR3 nucleotides read TGTGCCTGGAGGCCACAGGGCCGAGAGACCCAGTACTTC.

Comments on this clonotype: This may arise from a read error, as a much more abundant clone is one base away. This sequence joins TRBV4-1 and TRBJ2-7; D gene ambiguous. CDR1 and CDR2 (germline): MGHRA, YSYEKL. The CDR3 length is 14 residues. Trimming cost V 0 bases and J 5 bases, with 11 bases left between them. The CDR3 protein is CASSQEGGAHEQYF. In nucleotides, the CDR3 is TGCGCCAGCAGCCAAGAAGGCGGAGCCCACGAGCAGTACTTC.

This clonotype has just a few counts. V usage is TRBV10-1 and J usage is TRBJ2-7; a possible D gene is TRBD2 (6 bases). The J call may be incorrect, as the DNA end agrees better with TRBJ2-1. Germline assignment: CDR1 WNHNN and CDR2 SYGVQD (reference sequence). This CDR3 region has 14 residues. Here the CDR3 DNA reads TGCGCCAGCAGTGAGTCTGCGGGGCGGAATGAGCAGTTCTTC. This translates into CASSESAGRNEQFF.

This clonotype was observed at least ten times. This chain links TRBV7-6 with TRBJ1-6, with D unclear. The CDR3 contains 15 residues. Germline V gives CDR1 SGHVS, CDR2 FNYEAQ. Trimming removed 0 bases at V and 9 bases at J, with 12 bases between. CDR3 in DNA: TGTGCCAGCAGCTTAGCGAACGGAGGTCTTTCACCCCTCCACTTT. Its translation is CASSLANGGLSPLHF.

This clonotype appeared many times. The chain links TRBV29-1 to TRBJ1-1; D gene uncertain. V lost 4 bases to trimming and J lost 0 bases, with 9 bases between them. CDR1 and CDR2 (germline): SQVTM, ANQGSEA. The CDR3 extends over 13 amino acids. This CDR3 is CSVVRHMNTEAFF. The CDR3 DNA reads TGCAGCGTTGTTCGGCACATGAACACTGAAGCTTTCTTT. Using reference TRBV29-1 and TRBJ1-1 for the parts outside the CDR3, the full variable domain is SAVISQKPSRDICQRGTSLTIQCQVDSQVTMMFWYRQQPGQSLTLIATANQGSEATYESGFVIDKFPISRPNLTFSTLTVSNMSPEDSSIYLCSVVRHMNTEAFFGQGTRLTVV.

The sample holds many counts of this clonotype. CDR3 protein: CASSDGDNAYEQYF. The CDR3 bases are TGTGCCAGCAGTGATGGGGACAACGCCTACGAGCAGTACTTC. The chain employs TRBV2 and TRBJ2-7, with D possibly being TRBD1 (6 bases). This CDR3 is built from 14 residues. Germline V gene sequence: CDR1 SNHLY, CDR2 FYNNEI. Trimming removed 3 bases at V and 2 bases at J, with 11 bases between.